This T cell receptor (beta chain) emerged from a study of CXCR3-negative and CXCR3-positive naive CD8 T cells. Regarding this clonotype: Its antigen is not known.

Germline CDR1 is MNHEY and CDR2 is SVGAGI. This CDR3 contains 14 residues. The method, 5' RACE with UMI labels, was used to prepare the TRB cDNA libraries. TCRdb reprocessed the 5' RACE reads and keeps a single row for each CDR3 protein, giving no DNA. This sample's table reports tens of thousands of distinct CDR3 sequences. Findings of the study overall: For CXCR3-positive naive cells, TRB CDR3s were more hydrophobic than those of CXCR3-negative naive cells.

Source material: naive CXCR3+ CD8+ T cells from blood. The subset denotes: CD45RO-CCR7+CD27+CD95- naive CD8+ T cells expressing CXCR3 (TNR3+). The sequence came from a human donor in good health. Some clones in this sample may be carry-over from other donors' samples. This chain joins TRBV6-5 and TRBJ1-2; TCRdb selects TRBD1, and the lack of DNA leaves this call unchecked. The CDR3: CASSYSGGDYGYTF.